The T cell receptor (beta chain) described here comes from a study of shared clonotypes between healthy human individuals. General study results and limits: Against clonotypes common to all four donors, non-shared ones had lower generation probabilities. Only blood underwent sampling, and tissue repertoires likely differ. The sharing of 5% to 5.5% of naive CD4 clonotypes was seen across a few donors.

Of note for this clone: Its target is unknown.

V was pared by 10 bases and J by 4 bases, with 6 bases of the junction left unmatched. The CDR3 consists of 13 residues. Per the germline V gene, CDR1 is LNHDA and CDR2 is SQIVND (reference sequence). As originally analysed: ImmunoSEQ sequences covered only the junction and lacked quality scores; filtering therefore differed. Produced via immunoSEQ multiplex PCR; TCRdb's table is partial and in-frame only. That table furnishes V, J and clone size, whereas the DNA furnished D and trimming. Among approximately 2.3 million clones listed, over 85% were seen once. The sequenced material came from naive CD4+ T cells from PBMCs. Regarding subset: CD45RA+ positively selected. V gene TRBV19 combines with J gene TRBJ2-1; TRBD2 aligns across 8 bases. The sequence was collected from a man aged 18 to 30 in good health. Some clones in this sample may be carry-over from other donors' samples. This CDR3 reads CATAGGLYNEQFF. In nucleotides, the CDR3 is TGTGCCACCGCGGGAGGTTTATACAATGAGCAGTTCTTC.